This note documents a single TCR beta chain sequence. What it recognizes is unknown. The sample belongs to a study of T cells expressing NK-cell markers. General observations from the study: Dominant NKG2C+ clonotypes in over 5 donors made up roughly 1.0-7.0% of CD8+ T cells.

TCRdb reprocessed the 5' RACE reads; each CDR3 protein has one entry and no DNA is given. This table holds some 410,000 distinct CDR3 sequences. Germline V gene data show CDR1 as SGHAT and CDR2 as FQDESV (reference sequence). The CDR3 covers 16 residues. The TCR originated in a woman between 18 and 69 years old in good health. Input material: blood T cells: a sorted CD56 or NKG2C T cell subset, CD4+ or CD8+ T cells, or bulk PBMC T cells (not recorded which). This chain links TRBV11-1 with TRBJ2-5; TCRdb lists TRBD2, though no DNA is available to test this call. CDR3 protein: CASSPRAGRYQETQYF.